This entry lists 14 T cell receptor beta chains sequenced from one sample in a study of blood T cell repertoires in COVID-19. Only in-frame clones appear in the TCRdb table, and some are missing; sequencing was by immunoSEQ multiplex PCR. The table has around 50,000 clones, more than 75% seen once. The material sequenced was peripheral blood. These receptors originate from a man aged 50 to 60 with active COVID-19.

This chain's CDR3 is CASPKGGGLNTEAFF. In DNA, the CDR3 is TGTGCCAGCCCGAAGGGGGGGGGATTAAACACTGAAGCTTTCTTT. This chain links TRBV19 with TRBJ1-1; a possible D gene is TRBD1 (6 bases). The CDR3 has 15 residues. Trimming removed 9 bases at V and 2 bases at J, with 19 bases between. From germline, CDR1 is LNHDA and CDR2 SQIVND (reference sequence). Full variable domain (rest looked up from reference TRBV19 and TRBJ1-1): DGGITQSPKYLFRKEGQNVTLSCEQNLNHDAMYWYRQDPGQGLRLIYYSQIVNDFQKGDIAEGYSVSREKKESFPLTVTSAQKNPTAFYLCASPKGGGLNTEAFFGQGTRLTVV.

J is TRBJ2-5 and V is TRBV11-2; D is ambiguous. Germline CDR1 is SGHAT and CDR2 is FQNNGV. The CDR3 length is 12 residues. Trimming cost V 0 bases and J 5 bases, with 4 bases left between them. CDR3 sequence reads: CASSLDLETQYF. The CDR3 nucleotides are TGTGCCAGCAGCTTAGATCTGGAGACCCAGTACTTC.

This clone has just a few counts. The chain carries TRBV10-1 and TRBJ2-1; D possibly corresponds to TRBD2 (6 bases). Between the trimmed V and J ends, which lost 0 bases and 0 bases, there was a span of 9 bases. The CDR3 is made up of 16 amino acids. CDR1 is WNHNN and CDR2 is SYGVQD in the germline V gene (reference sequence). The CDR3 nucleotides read TGCGCCAGCAGTGAGTCTCGGGGGAGCTCCTACAATGAGCAGTTCTTC. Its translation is CASSESRGSSYNEQFF.

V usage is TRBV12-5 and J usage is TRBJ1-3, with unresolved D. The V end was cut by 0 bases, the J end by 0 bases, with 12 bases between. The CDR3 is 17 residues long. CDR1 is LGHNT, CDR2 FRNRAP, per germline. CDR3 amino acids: CASGLVIGNPSGNTIYF. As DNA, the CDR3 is TGTGCTAGTGGTTTGGTTATCGGGAACCCCTCTGGAAACACCATATATTTT.

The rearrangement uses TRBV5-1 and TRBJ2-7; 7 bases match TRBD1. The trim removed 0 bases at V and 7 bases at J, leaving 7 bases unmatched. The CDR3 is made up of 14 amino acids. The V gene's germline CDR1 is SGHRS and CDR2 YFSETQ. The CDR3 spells CASSLETGAEEQYF. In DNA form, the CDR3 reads TGCGCCAGCAGCTTGGAAACAGGGGCGGAAGAGCAGTACTTC.

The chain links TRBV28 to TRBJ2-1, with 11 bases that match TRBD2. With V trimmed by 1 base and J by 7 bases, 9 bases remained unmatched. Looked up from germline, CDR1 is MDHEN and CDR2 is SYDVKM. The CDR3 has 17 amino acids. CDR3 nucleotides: TGTGCCAGCAGTTTATCCCCCGGGACTAGCGGAGGGAATGAGCAGTTCTTC. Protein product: CASSLSPGTSGGNEQFF.

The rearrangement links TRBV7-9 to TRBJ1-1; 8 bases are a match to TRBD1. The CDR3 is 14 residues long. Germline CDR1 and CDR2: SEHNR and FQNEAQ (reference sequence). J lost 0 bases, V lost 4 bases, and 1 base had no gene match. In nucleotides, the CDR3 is TGTGCCAGCAGCTGGGACAGGCTGAACACTGAAGCTTTCTTT. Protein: CASSWDRLNTEAFF.

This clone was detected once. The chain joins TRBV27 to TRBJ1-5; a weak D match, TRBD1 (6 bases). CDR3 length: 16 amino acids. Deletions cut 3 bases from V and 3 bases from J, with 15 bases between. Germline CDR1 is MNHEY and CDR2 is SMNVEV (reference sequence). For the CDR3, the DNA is TGTGCCAGCAGTTTCTCAGGGGTGGCGAACAATCAGCCCCAGCATTTT. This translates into CASSFSGVANNQPQHF.

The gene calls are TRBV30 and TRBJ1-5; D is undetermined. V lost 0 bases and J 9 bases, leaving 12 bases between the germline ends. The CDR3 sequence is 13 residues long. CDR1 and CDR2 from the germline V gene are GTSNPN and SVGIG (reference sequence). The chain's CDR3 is CAWSVRGVGPQHF. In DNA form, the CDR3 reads TGTGCCTGGAGTGTACGAGGTGTTGGGCCCCAGCATTTT.

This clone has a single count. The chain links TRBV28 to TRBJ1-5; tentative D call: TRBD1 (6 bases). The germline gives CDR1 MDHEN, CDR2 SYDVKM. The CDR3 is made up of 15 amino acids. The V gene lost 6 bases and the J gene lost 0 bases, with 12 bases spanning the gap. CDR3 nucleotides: TGTGCCAGCAGCCCCACAGGGTTTAGCAATCAGCCCCAGCATTTT. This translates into CASSPTGFSNQPQHF. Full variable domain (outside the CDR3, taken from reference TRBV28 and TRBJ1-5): DVKVTQSSRYLVKRTGEKVFLECVQDMDHENMFWYRQDPGLGLRLIYFSYDVKMKEKGDIPEGYSVSREKKERFSLILESASTNQTSMYLCASSPTGFSNQPQHFGDGTRLSIL.

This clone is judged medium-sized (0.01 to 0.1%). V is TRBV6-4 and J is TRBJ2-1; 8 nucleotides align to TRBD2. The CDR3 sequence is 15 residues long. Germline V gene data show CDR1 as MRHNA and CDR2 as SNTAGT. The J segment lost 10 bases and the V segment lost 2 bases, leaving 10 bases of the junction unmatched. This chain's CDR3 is CASSDDTGGPREQFF. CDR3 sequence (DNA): TGTGCCAGCAGTGACGATACGGGAGGGCCGAGGGAGCAGTTCTTC.

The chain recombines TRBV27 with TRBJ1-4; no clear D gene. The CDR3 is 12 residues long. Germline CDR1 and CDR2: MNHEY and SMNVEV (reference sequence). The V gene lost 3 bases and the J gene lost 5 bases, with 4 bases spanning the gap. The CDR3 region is CASSFINEKLFF. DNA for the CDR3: TGTGCCAGCAGTTTTATCAATGAAAAACTGTTTTTT.

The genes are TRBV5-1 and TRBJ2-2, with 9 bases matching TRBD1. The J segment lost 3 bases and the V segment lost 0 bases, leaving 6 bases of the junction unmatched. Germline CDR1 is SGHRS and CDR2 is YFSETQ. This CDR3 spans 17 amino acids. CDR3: CASSLGRDRVDTGELFF. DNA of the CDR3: TGCGCCAGCAGCTTGGGCCGGGACAGGGTAGACACCGGGGAGCTGTTTTTT. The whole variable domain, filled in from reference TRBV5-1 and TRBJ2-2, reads KAGVTQTPRYLIKTRGQQVTLSCSPISGHRSVSWYQQTPGQGLQFLFEYFSETQRNKGNFPGRFSGRQFSNSRSEMNVSTLELGDSALYLCASSLGRDRVDTGELFFGEGSRLTVL.

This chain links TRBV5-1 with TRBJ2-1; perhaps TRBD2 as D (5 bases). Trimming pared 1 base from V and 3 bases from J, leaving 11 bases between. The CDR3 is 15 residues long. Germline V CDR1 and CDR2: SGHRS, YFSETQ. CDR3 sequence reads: CASSLTAEGYNEQFF. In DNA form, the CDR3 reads TGCGCCAGCAGCTTGACGGCAGAGGGCTACAATGAGCAGTTCTTC.